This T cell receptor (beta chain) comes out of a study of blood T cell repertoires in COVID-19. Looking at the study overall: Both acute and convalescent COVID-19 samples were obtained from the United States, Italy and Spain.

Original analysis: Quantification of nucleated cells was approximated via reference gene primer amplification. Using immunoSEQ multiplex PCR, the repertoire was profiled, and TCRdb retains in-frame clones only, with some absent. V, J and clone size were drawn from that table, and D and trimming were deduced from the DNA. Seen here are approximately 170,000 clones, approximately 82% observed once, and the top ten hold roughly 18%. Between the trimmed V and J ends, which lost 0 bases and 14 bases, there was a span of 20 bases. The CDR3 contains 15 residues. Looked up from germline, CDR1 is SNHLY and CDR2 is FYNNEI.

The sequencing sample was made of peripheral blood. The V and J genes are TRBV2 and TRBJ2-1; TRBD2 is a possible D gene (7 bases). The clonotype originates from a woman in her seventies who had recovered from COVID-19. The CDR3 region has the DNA TGTGCCAGCAGTGAAGCGTGGGCGGGCGGGGGCCCCAAGTTCTTC. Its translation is CASSEAWAGGGPKFF.